A selection of T cell receptor beta chains follows, all from one sample in a study of T cells after yellow fever vaccination. TCRdb used MiXCR to reprocess the 5' RACE reads, holding one entry per CDR3 protein. This sample has just under 600,000 distinct CDR3 sequences, with roughly 14% found just once. Source: PBMCs, taken on the day of the yellow fever booster vaccination. The receptor source for this set is a man younger than 45 who received the YFV17D yellow fever vaccine. Both conserved end residues are part of each CDR3. The D gene is left open where the match is weak. Clone size is given for some rows only: seen once, a few or many times, or a class if the clone is expanded.

.,.,TRBV3-1,TRBJ2-2,CASSQGLSNTGELFF,TGTGCCAGCAGCCAGGGACTTTCGAACACCGGGGAGCTGTTTTTT
.,few,TRBV10-3,TRBJ1-3,CAISDLNTIYF,TGTGCCATCAGTGATTTAAACACCATATATTTT
.,many,TRBV5-1,TRBJ1-3,CASSLDGNTIYF,TGCGCCAGCAGCTTGGATGGAAACACCATATATTTT
TRBD2,few,TRBV7-2,TRBJ2-2,CASSRSGYTGELFF,TGTGCCAGCAGCCGTAGCGGGTACACCGGGGAGCTGTTTTTT
TRBD1,.,TRBV5-1,TRBJ1-4,CASSVGQANEKLFF,TGCGCCAGCAGCGTGGGACAGGCAAATGAAAAACTGTTTTTT
TRBD1,few,TRBV19,TRBJ1-5,CASSIFGSGTGVGQPQHF,TGTGCCAGTAGTATCTTTGGTTCCGGGACAGGGGTGGGTCAGCCCCAGCATTTT
.,few,TRBV20-1,TRBJ2-7,CSPTGTGTYEQYF,TGCAGCCCTACCGGGACTGGGACCTACGAGCAGTACTTC
.,.,TRBV10-3,TRBJ2-5,CAISDWGSQETQYF,TGTGCCATCAGTGACTGGGGATCCCAAGAGACCCAGTACTTC
TRBD1,.,TRBV10-3,TRBJ2-5,CAISDIFRDRGQETQYF,TGTGCCATCAGTGACATATTCCGGGACAGGGGGCAAGAGACCCAGTACTTC
.,few,TRBV15,TRBJ2-2,CATTGSSGTGELFF,TGTGCCACCACTGGGAGTTCGGGCACCGGGGAGCTGTTTTTT
TRBD2,few,TRBV24-1,TRBJ2-7,CATSDLGLAGIYEQYF,TGTGCCACCAGTGATTTAGGACTAGCGGGGATTTACGAGCAGTACTTC
TRBD1,.,TRBV29-1,TRBJ2-5,CSVRGDRGYQETQYF,TGCAGCGTTAGGGGTGACAGGGGTTACCAAGAGACCCAGTACTTC
TRBD1,.,TRBV28,TRBJ1-6,CASTPIDRDNSPLHF,TGTGCCAGCACCCCTATCGACAGGGACAATTCACCCCTCCACTTT
TRBD2,few,TRBV4-1,TRBJ2-1,CASSQDRSSGSWEQFF,TGCGCCAGCAGCCAAGATAGGTCTAGCGGGAGTTGGGAGCAGTTCTTC
TRBD1,few,TRBV7-3,TRBJ2-3,CASSPQGARDTQYF,TGTGCCAGCAGCCCCCAGGGGGCCAGAGATACGCAGTATTTT
.,.,TRBV4-3,TRBJ1-5,CASSQDKGQGSSPQHF,TGCGCCAGCAGCCAAGATAAGGGGCAGGGGAGCTCGCCCCAGCATTTT
.,.,TRBV6-5,TRBJ1-1,CASSYGGFRNTEAFF,TGTGCCAGCAGTTACGGAGGTTTCAGGAACACTGAAGCTTTCTTT
TRBD2,few,TRBV4-3,TRBJ2-1,CASSQEGSGTNEQFF,TGCGCCAGCAGCCAAGAGGGTAGCGGGACCAATGAGCAGTTCTTC
.,few,TRBV20-1,TRBJ1-2,CSASRGGLGTGDGYTF,TGCAGTGCTAGCCGGGGAGGGCTCGGTACGGGAGATGGCTACACCTTC
.,many,TRBV7-6,TRBJ2-3,CASSWGSDTQYF,TGTGCCAGCAGCTGGGGGTCAGATACGCAGTATTTT
.,many,TRBV7-2,TRBJ2-3,CASSTTPPDTQYF,TGTGCCAGCAGCACTACGCCTCCTGATACGCAGTATTTT